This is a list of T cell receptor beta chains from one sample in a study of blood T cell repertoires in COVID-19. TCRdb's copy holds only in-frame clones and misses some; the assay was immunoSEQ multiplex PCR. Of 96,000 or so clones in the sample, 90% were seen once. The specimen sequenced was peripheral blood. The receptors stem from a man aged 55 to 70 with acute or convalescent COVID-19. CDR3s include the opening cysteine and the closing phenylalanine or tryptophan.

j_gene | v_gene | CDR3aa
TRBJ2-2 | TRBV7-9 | CASSRTQTVNTGELFF
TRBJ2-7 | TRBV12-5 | CASGLDPWGGLYEQYF
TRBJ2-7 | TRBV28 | CASSLQGLSYEQYF
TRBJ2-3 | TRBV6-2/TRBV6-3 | CASSSATSGRASTQYF
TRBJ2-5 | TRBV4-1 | CASSQDGGGRQTQYF
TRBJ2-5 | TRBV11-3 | CASSLETGGEETQYF
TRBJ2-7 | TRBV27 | CASSLLGQDLLEQYF
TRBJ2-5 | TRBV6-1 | CASSGTSGRYQETQYF
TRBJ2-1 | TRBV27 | CASGGLEINEQFF
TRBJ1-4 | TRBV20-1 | CSASSRGTTNEKLFF
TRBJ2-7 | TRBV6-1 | CASSERTGLIHEQYF
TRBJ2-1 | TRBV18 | CASAGTRNYNEQFF
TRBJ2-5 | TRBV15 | CATSRPGSGPSNAAQYF
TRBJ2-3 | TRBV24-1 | CATSGARGVKTDTQYF
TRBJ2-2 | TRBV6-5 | CASSLTNTGELFF
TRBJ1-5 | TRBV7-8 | CASSRAGQGMRQPQHF
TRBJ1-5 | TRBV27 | CASSTTDSTGPQHF
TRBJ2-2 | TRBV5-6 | CASSLSATGTGELFF
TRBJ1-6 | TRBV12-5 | CASGPGQFTRNSPLHF
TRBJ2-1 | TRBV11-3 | CASSCHLRDRGSYNEQFF
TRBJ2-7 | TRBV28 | CASSFSGGAYEQYF
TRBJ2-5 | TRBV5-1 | CASSLRAQGASETQYF
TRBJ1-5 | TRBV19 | CASSLQGGNQPQHF
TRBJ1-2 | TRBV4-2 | CASSQATGSNYGYTF
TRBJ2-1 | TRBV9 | CASSVESKSEQFF